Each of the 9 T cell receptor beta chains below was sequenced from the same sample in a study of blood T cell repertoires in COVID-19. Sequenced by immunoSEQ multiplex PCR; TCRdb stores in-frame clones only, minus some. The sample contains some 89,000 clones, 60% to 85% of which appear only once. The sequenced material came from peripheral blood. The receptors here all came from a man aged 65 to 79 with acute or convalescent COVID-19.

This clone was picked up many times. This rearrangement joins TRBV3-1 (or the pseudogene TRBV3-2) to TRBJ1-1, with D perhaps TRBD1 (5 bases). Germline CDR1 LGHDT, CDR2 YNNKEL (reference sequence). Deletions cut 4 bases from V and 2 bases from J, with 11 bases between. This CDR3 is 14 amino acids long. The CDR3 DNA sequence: TGTGCCAGCAGCCGAGACGGGGGTAACACTGAAGCTTTCTTT. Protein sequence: CASSRDGGNTEAFF.

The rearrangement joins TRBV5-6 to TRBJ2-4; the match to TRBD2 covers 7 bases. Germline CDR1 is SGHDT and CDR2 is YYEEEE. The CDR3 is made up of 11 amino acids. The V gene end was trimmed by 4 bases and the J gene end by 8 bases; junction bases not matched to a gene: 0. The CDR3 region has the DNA TGTGCCAGCAGCGGGAGGGACATTCAGTACTTC. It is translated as CASSGRDIQYF. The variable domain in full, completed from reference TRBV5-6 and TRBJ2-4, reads DAGVTQSPTHLIKTRGQQVTLRCSPKSGHDTVSWYQQALGQGPQFIFQYYEEEERQRGNFPDRFSGHQFPNYSSELNVNALLLGDSALYLCASSGRDIQYFGAGTRLSVL.

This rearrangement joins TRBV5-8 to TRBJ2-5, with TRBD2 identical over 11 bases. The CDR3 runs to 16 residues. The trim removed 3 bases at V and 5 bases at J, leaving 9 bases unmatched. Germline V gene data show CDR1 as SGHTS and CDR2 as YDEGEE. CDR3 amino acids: CASSWELAGVPETQYF. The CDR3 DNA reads TGTGCCAGCAGCTGGGAACTAGCGGGAGTCCCCGAGACCCAGTACTTC.

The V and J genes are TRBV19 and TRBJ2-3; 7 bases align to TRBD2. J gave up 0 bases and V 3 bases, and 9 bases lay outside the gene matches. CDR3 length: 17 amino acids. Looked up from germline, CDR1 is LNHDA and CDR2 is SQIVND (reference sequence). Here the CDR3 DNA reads TGTGCCAGTAGTATGTCTGGCCTAGCGGTTAGCACAGATACGCAGTATTTT. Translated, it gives CASSMSGLAVSTDTQYF.

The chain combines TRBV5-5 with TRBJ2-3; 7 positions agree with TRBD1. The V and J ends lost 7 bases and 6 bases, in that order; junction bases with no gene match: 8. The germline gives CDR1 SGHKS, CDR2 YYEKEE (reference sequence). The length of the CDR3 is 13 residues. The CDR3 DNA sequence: TGTGCCAGCTCAGGACAGGACGAGGATACGCAGTATTTT. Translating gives CASSGQDEDTQYF. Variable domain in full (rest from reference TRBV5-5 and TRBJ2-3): DAGVTQSPTHLIKTRGQQVTLRCSPISGHKSVSWYQQVLGQGPQFIFQYYEKEERGRGNFPDRFSARQFPNYSSELNVNALLLGDSALYLCASSGQDEDTQYFGPGTRLTVL.

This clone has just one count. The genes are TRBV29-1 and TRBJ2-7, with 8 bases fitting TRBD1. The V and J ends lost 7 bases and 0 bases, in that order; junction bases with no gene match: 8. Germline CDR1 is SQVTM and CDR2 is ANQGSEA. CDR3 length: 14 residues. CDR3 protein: CSAGQGPSSYEQYF. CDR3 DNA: TGCAGCGCCGGACAGGGCCCGAGCTCCTACGAGCAGTACTTC.

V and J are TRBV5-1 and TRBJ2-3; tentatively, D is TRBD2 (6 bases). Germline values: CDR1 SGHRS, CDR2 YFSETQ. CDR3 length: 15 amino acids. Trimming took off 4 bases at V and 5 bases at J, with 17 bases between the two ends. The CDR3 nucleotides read TGCGCCAGCAGCCCGCGGGGCCTATCCGGAGATACGCAGTATTTT. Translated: CASSPRGLSGDTQYF.

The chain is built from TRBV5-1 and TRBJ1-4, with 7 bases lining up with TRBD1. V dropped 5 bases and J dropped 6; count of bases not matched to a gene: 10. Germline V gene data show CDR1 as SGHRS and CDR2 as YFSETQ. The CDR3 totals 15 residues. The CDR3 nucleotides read TGCGCCAGCAGTGGATTCTCGACAGGGTATGAAAAACTGTTTTTT. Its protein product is CASSGFSTGYEKLFF.

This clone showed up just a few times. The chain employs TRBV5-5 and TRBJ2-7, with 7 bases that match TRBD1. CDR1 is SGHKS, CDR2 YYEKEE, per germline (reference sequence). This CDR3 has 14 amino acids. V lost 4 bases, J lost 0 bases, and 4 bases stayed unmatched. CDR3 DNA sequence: TGTGCCAGCAGCCCTTGGGACAGCTCCTACGAGCAGTACTTC. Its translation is CASSPWDSSYEQYF. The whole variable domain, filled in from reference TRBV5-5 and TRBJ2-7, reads DAGVTQSPTHLIKTRGQQVTLRCSPISGHKSVSWYQQVLGQGPQFIFQYYEKEERGRGNFPDRFSARQFPNYSSELNVNALLLGDSALYLCASSPWDSSYEQYFGPGTRLTVT.